This note documents a single T cell receptor (beta chain) sequence. At least ten counts were recorded for this clonotype. Its specific antigen is unknown. Base quality data are lacking; no much larger clone is found one base away. The sample is drawn from a study of T-cell memory formation after mild COVID-19 (dated by TCRdb to 2020 to 2022). At the level of the whole study: TCR sequence clusters from the two donors were found to be largely donor specific. T-cell clones expanding and contracting after mild COVID-19 in two donors were tracked by longitudinal TCRalpha and TCRbeta repertoire sequencing. The cohort comprised two young, previously healthy adult volunteers, one female and one male. What the research found in general, with its limitations: Clones contracting from day 15 to 85 had balanced CD4/CD8 phenotypes, while a second wave expanding from day 15 to 37 was biased towards CD4+. Contracting CD4+ clones turned up mainly in the CM and EM memory subsets, whereas EMRA was where CD8+ clones were enriched. Some responding clones were detected in pre-infection memory, which suggested that pre-existing cross-reactive memory T cells had joined the SARS-CoV-2 response. SARS-CoV-2 specificity of the second-wave clones peaking on day 37 was not confirmed. The study covered only two mild cases, and larger cohorts including severe cases with pre-infection samples were considered necessary.

Ficoll-Paque density gradient centrifugation was used to isolate PBMCs. As encoded in the germline V gene, CDR1 is SGHTA while CDR2 is FQGNSA. V gives up 5 bases and J gives up 3 bases, and the segment between their germline ends measures 13 bases. Spanning cysteine to phenylalanine, the CDR3 consists of 15 amino acids. Just the 45-base CDR3 DNA is kept, in frame starting at base 1. The sample was run on an Illumina NovaSeq 6000. TCRalpha and TCRbeta cDNA libraries were built by 5'RACE with constant-segment primers, adding sample barcodes and unique molecular identifiers. RNA was extracted from every sample with Trizol reagent. The libraries were amplified in two PCR steps, and the second step added a second sample barcode and Illumina TruSeq adapters. Sequencing of libraries was performed on an Illumina NovaSeq with 2 x 150 bp paired-end reads. The authors' analysis ran thus. With migec v1.2.7, reads were demultiplexed and then collapsed into UMI-guided consensus sequences. Using mixcr v2.1.11, UMI consensuses were aligned to TRA and TRB V and J templates and then assembled into clonotypes. Clonotypes were classified as expanded or contracted when called significant by both edgeR and NoisET, with noise models trained on biological replicates. For edgeR calls, the cutoffs were a false discovery rate-adjusted p below 0.01 and a log2 fold-change threshold of 1. As an exploratory analysis of dynamics, PCA with hierarchical clustering was applied to max-normalized trajectories of the 1000 most abundant clonotypes. Each responding clone was given a CD4 or CD8 phenotype based on the CD4+ and CD8+ repertoires, which had been sequenced separately. Using fastp trimming at Q25 and MiXCR clonotype assembly, TCRdb reanalyzed the public sequencing data and kept in-frame beta chains. Rows are unified per CDR3 protein, each entry keeping the most common DNA and genes. These V and J calls rely on TCRdb rather than the paper's analysis. For this sample there are more than 300,000 distinct CDR3 sequences; around a fifth appear just once. The ten top clones hold 21% of the sample.

The sequenced material came from PBMCs or a T cell subset sorted from them (not recorded which). The receptor was isolated from a man between 18 and 35 years old who had mild COVID-19 (a few samples of this study predate the infection). The sample titles of this study are shuffled in the database, so cell type and time point are left out; the donor was told from shared clones. The sequence links TRBV7-2 to TRBJ2-2; tentative D gene TRBD1, with 6 bases matching. The sequenced DNA is TGTGCCAGCAGCCCGCAGGGGTCGGACACCGGGGAGCTGTTTTTT. It specifies CASSPQGSDTGELFF.